The sequence of this T cell receptor (beta chain) was determined in a study of brain T cells in children with intractable seizures. The CDR3 sequence is 19 residues long. Trimming removed 1 base at V and 0 bases at J, with 18 bases between. Germline values: CDR1 KGHSH, CDR2 LQKENI. Before surgery, patients took at least one anti-epileptic drug. Assay used: immunoSEQ multiplex PCR; TCRdb lists only in-frame clones, some missing. The sample lists about 120,000 clones, approximately 94% occurring once. The source is a boy under three years old with hemimegalencephaly and intractable seizures. The sequences come from peripheral blood, collected at surgery. This chain uses TRBV18 with TRBJ2-2, with D perhaps matching TRBD1 (7 bases). The CDR3 region is CASSPRYGGGASNTGELFF. Written as DNA, the CDR3 is TGTGCCAGCTCACCACGATATGGAGGGGGCGCCTCGAACACCGGGGAGCTGTTTTTT.